The TCR beta chain under discussion was sequenced for a study of T cells after yellow fever vaccination. General study results and limits: Abundant contaminating clonotypes from the bulk population could appear in FACS-sorted repertoires. Post-booster samples contained most primary-vaccination clones (more than 95% CD4, 70% to 90% CD8).

TCR cDNA was made by 5'RACE template switching, adding a universal primer site and UMIs. TCRdb processed the 5' RACE reads anew with MiXCR; each CDR3 protein has one entry. The sample lists roughly 150,000 distinct CDR3 sequences, around 7% seen once, with about 2.5% in the top ten. V shed 4 bases and J shed 4 bases, with 7 bases lying between them. The CDR3 is 13 residues long. In germline, CDR1 is MGHRA, CDR2 YSYEKL. This clonotype showed up many times. Its antigen is not known. The sample was CD4+ T cells sorted from PBMCs, taken less than 6 days after the first yellow fever vaccination. This rearrangement joins TRBV4-1 to TRBJ1-4, with D possibly TRBD1 on 5 matching bases. The receptor's source is a man younger than 30 who received the YFV17D yellow fever vaccine. The DNA for the CDR3 is TGCGCCAGCAGCCGGGGACTTAATGAAAAACTGTTTTTT. It translates to CASSRGLNEKLFF.